This entry describes one T cell receptor beta chain. Its antigen is unknown. This sample was included in a study of T cell responses to AZD1222 COVID-19 vaccine. Study results and limitations: Recipients of two AZD1222 doses showed rising Spike-specific TCR breadth and depth.

Profiling relied on immunoSEQ multiplex PCR, and the TCRdb table lists in-frame clones only, not all of them. The sample consists of about 130,000 clones, roughly 88% of them appearing once. Germline CDR1 is MDHEN and CDR2 is SYDVKM. This CDR3 has 16 amino acids. Trimming removed 7 bases from V and 10 bases from J; junction bases left unmatched: 11. V is TRBV28 and J is TRBJ1-6, with 12 positions matching TRBD1. The sequence came from an adult in good health. The starting material was peripheral blood, obtained on day 0 of MenACWY control vaccination. In DNA, the CDR3 is TGTGCCAGCACCTCCGGGGACAGGGGGCGCGGATCACCCCTCCACTTT. It is translated as CASTSGDRGRGSPLHF.